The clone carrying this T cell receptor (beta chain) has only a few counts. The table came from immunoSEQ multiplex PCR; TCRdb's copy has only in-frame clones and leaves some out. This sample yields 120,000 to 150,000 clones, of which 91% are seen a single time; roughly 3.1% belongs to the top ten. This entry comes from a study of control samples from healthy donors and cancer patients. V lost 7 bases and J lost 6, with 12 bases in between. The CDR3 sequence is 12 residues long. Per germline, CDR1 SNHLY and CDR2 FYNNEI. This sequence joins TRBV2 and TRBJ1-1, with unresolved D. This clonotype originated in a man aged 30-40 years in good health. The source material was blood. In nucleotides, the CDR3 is TGTGCCAGCACTGGGATGAGAGCTGAAGCTTTCTTT. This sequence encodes CASTGMRAEAFF.